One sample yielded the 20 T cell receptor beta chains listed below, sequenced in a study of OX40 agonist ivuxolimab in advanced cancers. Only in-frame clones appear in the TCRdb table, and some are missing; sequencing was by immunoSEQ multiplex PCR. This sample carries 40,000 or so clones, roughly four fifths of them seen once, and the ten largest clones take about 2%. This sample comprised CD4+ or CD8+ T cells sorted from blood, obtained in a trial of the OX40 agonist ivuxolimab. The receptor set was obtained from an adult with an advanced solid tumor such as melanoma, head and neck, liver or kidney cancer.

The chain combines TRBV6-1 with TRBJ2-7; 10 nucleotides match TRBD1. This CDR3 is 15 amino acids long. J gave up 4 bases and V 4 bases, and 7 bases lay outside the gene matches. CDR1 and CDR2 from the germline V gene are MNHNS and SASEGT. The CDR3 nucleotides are TGTGCCAGCAGTGGCCGGGACAGGGGAGCTTACGAGCAGTACTTC. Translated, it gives CASSGRDRGAYEQYF.

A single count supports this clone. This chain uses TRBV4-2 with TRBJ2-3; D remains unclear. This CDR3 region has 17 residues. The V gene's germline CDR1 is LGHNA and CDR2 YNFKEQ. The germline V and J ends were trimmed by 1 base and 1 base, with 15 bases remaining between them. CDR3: CASSQGLSTWGTDTQYF. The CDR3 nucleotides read TGTGCCAGCAGCCAAGGTTTGTCTACCTGGGGCACAGATACGCAGTATTTT.

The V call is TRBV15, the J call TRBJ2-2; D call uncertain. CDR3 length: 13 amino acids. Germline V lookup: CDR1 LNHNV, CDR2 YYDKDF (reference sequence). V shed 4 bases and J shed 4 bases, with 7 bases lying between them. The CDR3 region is CATSKRSTGELFF. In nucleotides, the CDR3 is TGTGCCACCAGCAAAAGGTCCACCGGGGAGCTGTTTTTT.

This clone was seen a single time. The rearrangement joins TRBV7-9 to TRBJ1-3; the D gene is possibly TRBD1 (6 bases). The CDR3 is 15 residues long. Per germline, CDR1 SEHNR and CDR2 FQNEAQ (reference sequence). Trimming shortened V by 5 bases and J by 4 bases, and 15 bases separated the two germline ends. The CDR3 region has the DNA TGTGCCAGCAGCACCAAAGGGGGGGGAGGAAACACCATATATTTT. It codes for CASSTKGGGGNTIYF. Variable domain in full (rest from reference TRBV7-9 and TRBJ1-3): DTGVSQNPRHKITKRGQNVTFRCDPISEHNRLYWYRQTLGQGPEFLTYFQNEAQLEKSRLLSDRFSAERPKGSFSTLEIQRTEQGDSAMYLCASSTKGGGGNTIYFGEGSWLTVV.

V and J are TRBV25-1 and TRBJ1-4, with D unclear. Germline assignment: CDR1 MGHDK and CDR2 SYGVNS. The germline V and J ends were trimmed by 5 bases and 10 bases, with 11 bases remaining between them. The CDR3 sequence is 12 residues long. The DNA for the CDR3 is TGTGCCAGCAGTTCCCTAGCTTTAAAACTGTTTTTT. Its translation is CASSSLALKLFF.

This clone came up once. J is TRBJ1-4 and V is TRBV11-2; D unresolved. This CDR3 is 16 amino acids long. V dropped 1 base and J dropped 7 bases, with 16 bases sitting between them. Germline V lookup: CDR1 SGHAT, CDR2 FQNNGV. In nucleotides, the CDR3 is TGTGCCAGCAGCTTAGTAGTAGGGTGGAGCCTTGAAAAACTGTTTTTT. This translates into CASSLVVGWSLEKLFF.

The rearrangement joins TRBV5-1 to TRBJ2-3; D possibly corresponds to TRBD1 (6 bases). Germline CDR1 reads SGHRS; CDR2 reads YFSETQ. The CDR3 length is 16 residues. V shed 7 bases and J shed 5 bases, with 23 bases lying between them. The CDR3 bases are TGCGCCAGCGAAAAAAGCCCCGGACAGACACTAGATACGCAGTATTTT. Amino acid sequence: CASEKSPGQTLDTQYF. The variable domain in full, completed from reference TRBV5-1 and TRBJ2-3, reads KAGVTQTPRYLIKTRGQQVTLSCSPISGHRSVSWYQQTPGQGLQFLFEYFSETQRNKGNFPGRFSGRQFSNSRSEMNVSTLELGDSALYLCASEKSPGQTLDTQYFGPGTRLTVL.

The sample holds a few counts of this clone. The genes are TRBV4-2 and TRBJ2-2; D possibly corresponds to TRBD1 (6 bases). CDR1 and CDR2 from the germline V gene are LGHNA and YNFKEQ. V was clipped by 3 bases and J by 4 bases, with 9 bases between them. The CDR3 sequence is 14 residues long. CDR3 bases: TGTGCCAGCAGCCAGGGGGCTGGCACCGGGGAGCTGTTTTTT. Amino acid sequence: CASSQGAGTGELFF.

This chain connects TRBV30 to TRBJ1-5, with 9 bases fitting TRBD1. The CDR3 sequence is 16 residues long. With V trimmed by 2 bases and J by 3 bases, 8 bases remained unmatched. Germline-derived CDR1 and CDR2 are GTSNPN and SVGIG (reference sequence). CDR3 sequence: CAWSKQGAGVNQPQHF. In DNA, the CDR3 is TGTGCCTGGAGTAAACAGGGGGCAGGGGTCAATCAGCCCCAGCATTTT. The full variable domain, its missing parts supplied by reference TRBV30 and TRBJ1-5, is SQTIHQWPATLVQPVGSPLSLECTVEGTSNPNLYWYRQAAGRGLQLLFYSVGIGQISSEVPQNLSASRPQDRQFILSSKKLLLSDSGFYLCAWSKQGAGVNQPQHFGDGTRLSIL.

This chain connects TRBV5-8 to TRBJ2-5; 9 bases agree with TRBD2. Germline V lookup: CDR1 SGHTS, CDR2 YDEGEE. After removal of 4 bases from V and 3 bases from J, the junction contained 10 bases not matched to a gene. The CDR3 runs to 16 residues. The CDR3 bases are TGTGCCAGCAGCCTGCTGACTAGCGGTCTTAAAGAGACCCAGTACTTC. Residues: CASSLLTSGLKETQYF.

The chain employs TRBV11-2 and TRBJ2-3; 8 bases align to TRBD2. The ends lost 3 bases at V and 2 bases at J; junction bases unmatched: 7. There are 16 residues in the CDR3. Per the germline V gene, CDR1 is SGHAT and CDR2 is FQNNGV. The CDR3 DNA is TGTGCCAGCAGCTTTTGGGCTAGCGGGTTCACAGATACGCAGTATTTT. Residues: CASSFWASGFTDTQYF.

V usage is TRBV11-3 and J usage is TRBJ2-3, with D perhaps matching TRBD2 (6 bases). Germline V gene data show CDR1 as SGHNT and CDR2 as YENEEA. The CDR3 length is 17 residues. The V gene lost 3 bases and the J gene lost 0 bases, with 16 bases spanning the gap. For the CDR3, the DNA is TGTGCCAGCAGCTTGGGTCTCTGGCGGGGCAGCACAGATACGCAGTATTTT. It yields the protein CASSLGLWRGSTDTQYF.

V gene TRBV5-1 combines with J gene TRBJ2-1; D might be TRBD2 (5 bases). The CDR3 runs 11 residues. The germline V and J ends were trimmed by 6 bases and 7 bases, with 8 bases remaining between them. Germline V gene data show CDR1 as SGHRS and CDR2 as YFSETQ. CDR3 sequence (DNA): TGCGCCAGCACCCTAGCAAATGAGCAGTTCTTC. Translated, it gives CASTLANEQFF.

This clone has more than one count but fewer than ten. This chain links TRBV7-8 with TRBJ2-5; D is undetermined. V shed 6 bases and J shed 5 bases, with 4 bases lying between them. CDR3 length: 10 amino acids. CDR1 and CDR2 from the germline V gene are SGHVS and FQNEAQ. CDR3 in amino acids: CASSRETQYF. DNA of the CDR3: TGTGCCAGCAGTCGGGAGACCCAGTACTTC.

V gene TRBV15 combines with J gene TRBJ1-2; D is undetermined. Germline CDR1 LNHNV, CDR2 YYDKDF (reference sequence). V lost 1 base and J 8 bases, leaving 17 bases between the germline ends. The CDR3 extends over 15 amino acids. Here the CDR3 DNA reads TGTGCCACCAGCAGAGTTAGGACGGATCGATGGGGCTACACCTTC. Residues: CATSRVRTDRWGYTF.

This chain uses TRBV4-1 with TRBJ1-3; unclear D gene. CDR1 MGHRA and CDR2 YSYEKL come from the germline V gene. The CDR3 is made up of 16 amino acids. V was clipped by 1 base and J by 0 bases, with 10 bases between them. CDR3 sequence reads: CASSQAPLNSGNTIYF. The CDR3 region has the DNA TGCGCCAGCAGCCAAGCCCCCCTAAACTCTGGAAACACCATATATTTT.

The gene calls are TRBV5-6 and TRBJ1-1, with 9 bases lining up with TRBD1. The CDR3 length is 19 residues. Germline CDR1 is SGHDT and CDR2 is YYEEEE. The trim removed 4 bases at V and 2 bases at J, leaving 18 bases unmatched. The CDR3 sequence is CASSEKPGTGKDRNTEAFF. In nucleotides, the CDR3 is TGTGCCAGCAGCGAAAAACCCGGGACAGGGAAAGATCGCAACACTGAAGCTTTCTTT. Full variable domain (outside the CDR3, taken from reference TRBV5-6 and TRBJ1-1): DAGVTQSPTHLIKTRGQQVTLRCSPKSGHDTVSWYQQALGQGPQFIFQYYEEEERQRGNFPDRFSGHQFPNYSSELNVNALLLGDSALYLCASSEKPGTGKDRNTEAFFGQGTRLTVV.

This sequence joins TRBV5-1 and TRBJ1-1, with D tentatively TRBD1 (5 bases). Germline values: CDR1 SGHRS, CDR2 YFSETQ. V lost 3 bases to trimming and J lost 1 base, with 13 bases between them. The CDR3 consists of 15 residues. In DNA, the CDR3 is TGCGCCAGCAGCTCACAAACAGGTACGAACACTGAAGCTTTCTTT. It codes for CASSSQTGTNTEAFF. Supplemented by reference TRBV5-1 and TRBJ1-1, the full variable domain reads KAGVTQTPRYLIKTRGQQVTLSCSPISGHRSVSWYQQTPGQGLQFLFEYFSETQRNKGNFPGRFSGRQFSNSRSEMNVSTLELGDSALYLCASSSQTGTNTEAFFGQGTRLTVV.

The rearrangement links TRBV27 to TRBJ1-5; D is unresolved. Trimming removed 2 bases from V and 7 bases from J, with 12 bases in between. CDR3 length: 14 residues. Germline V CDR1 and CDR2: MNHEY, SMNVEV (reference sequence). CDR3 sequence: CASSLREGGQPQHF. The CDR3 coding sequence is TGTGCCAGCAGTTTAAGGGAGGGCGGGCAGCCCCAGCATTTT.

The CDR3 region has the DNA TGTGCCAGCAGCCCGGACAGGGGAGGCGAGCAGTACTTC. Protein: CASSPDRGGEQYF. The chain uses TRBV6-5 and TRBJ2-7; 9 bases are shared with TRBD1. With V trimmed by 6 bases and J by 6 bases, 6 bases remained unmatched. Per germline, CDR1 MNHEY and CDR2 SVGAGI. The length of the CDR3 is 13 residues.